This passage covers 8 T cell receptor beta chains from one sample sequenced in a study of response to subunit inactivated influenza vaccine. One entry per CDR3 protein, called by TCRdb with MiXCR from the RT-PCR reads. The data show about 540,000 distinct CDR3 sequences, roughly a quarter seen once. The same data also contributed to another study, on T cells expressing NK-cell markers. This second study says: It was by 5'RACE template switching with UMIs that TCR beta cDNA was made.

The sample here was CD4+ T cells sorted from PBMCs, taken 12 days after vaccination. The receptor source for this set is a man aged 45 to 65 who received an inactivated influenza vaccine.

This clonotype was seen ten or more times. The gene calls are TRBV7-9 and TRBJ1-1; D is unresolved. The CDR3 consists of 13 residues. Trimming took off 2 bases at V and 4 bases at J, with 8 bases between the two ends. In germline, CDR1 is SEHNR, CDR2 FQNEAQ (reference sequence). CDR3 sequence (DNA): TGTGCCAGCAGCTTACAGGAGGGCACTGAAGCTTTCTTT. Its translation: CASSLQEGTEAFF.

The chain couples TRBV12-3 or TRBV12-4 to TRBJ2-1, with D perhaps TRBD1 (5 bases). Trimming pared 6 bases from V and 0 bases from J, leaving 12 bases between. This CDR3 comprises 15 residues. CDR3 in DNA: TGTGCCAGCAGGGTAGGGGTGGTCTCCTACAATGAGCAGTTCTTC. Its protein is CASRVGVVSYNEQFF.

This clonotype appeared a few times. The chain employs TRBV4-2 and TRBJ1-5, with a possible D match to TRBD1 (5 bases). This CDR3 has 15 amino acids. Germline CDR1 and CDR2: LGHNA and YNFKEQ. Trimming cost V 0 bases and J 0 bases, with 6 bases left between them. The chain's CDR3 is CASSQDRVSNQPQHF. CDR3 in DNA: TGTGCCAGCAGCCAAGACAGGGTTAGCAATCAGCCCCAGCATTTT.

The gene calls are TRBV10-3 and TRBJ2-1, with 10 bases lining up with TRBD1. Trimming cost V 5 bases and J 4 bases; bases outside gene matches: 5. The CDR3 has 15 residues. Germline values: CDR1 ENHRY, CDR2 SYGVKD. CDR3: CAISSGTGDYNEQFF. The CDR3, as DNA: TGTGCCATCAGTTCCGGGACAGGGGATTACAATGAGCAGTTCTTC.

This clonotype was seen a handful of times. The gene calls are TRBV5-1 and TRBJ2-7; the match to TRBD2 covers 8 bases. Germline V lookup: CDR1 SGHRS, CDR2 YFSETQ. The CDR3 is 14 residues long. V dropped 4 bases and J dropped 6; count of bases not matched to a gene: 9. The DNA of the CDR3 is TGCGCCAGCAGCCTCATGACTAGCGCGGCCGAGCAGTACTTC. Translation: CASSLMTSAAEQYF.

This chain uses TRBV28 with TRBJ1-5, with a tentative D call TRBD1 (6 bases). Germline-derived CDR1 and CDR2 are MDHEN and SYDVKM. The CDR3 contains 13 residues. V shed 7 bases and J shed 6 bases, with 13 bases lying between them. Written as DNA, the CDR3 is TGTGCCAGCATAAAAGGGGGAGGTCAGCCCCAGCATTTT. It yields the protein CASIKGGGQPQHF.

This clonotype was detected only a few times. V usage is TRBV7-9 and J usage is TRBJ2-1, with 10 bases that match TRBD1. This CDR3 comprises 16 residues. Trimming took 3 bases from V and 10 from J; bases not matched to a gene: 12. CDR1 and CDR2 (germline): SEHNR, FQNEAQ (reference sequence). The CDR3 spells CASSFGAGTGAREQFF. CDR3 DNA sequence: TGTGCCAGCAGCTTCGGGGCCGGGACAGGGGCTCGGGAGCAGTTCTTC.

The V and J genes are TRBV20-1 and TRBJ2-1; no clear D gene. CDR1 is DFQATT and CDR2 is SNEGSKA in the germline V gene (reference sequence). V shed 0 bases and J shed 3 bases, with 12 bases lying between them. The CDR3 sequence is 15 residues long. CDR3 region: CSARERPDVYNEQFF. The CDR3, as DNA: TGCAGTGCTAGAGAACGGCCGGACGTCTACAATGAGCAGTTCTTC.